Each of the 5 T cell receptor beta chains below was sequenced from the same sample in a study of cytomegalovirus exposure and HLA in healthy donors (dated 2017 in TCRdb). The library was prepared using the immunoSEQ multiplex PCR assay. A mixture of 60 forward primers for TCR Vbeta segments and 13 reverse primers for TCR Jbeta segments was used in the multiplex PCR. Imported from immuneACCESS, the table was reduced by TCRdb to in-frame sequences with V and J called. These copies leave out some clones; in studies compared against another copy, an unresolved V gene accounts for under half, and the cause of the remainder is not known. The sample profile shows about 52,000 clones; around three fifths of them were found once. The biggest ten clones account for 12% of the sample. The sequencing sample was made of PBMCs. The receptors derive from a human donor in good health.

As for this clone: Additional DNA sequences in this sample encode the identical CDR3. The rearrangement links TRBV4-1 to TRBJ2-7; TRBD1 is a possible D gene (5 bases). Per the germline V gene, CDR1 is MGHRA and CDR2 is YSYEKL. V was trimmed by 0 bases and J by 0 bases, leaving 12 bases between them. CDR3 size: 16 residues. The CDR3: CASSQEAGPRSYEQYF. The DNA for the CDR3 is TGCGCCAGCAGCCAAGAGGCAGGGCCCCGCTCCTACGAGCAGTACTTC.

This chain connects TRBV7-9 to TRBJ1-2; D remains unclear. V shed 5 bases and J shed 1 base, with 11 bases lying between them. Per germline, CDR1 SEHNR and CDR2 FQNEAQ (reference sequence). CDR3 length: 14 residues. CDR3 nucleotides: TGTGCCAGCAGCCCCGTAAATTTTAACTATGGCTACACCTTC. Its protein is CASSPVNFNYGYTF.

The chain combines TRBV18 with TRBJ1-2; no clear D gene. The V end lost 6 bases, the J end lost 8 bases, and 19 bases lay between the germline ends. CDR3 length: 14 amino acids. CDR1 is KGHSH, CDR2 LQKENI, per germline. CDR3 protein: CASSHTEGGHGYTF. The CDR3 bases are TGTGCCAGCTCCCACACGGAAGGTGGGCACGGCTACACCTTC. The full variable domain, its missing parts supplied by reference TRBV18 and TRBJ1-2, is NAGVMQNPRHLVRRRGQEARLRCSPMKGHSHVYWYRQLPEEGLKFMVYLQKENIIDESGMPKERFSAEFPKEGPSILRIQQVVRGDSAAYFCASSHTEGGHGYTFGSGTRLTVV.

The chain recombines TRBV19 with TRBJ2-1, with 11 bases identical to TRBD2. V was clipped by 0 bases and J by 7 bases; unmatched bases: 8. CDR1 is LNHDA and CDR2 is SQIVND in the germline V gene (reference sequence). This CDR3 is built from 17 residues. This CDR3 reads CASSIEYPSGGPNEQFF. As DNA, the CDR3 is TGTGCCAGTAGTATAGAATACCCTAGCGGGGGGCCGAATGAGCAGTTCTTC.

Regarding this clone: The sample holds other DNA sequences that translate to the same CDR3. This chain connects TRBV4-2 to TRBJ2-4; 7 bases match TRBD1. Germline lookup yields CDR1 LGHNA and CDR2 YNFKEQ. Losses at the gene ends were 4 bases for V and 5 bases for J; bases not matched to a gene: 5. The CDR3 runs 14 residues. CDR3 in DNA: TGTGCCAGCAGCCGACGAGGGACAGAAAACATTCAGTACTTC. Encoded protein: CASSRRGTENIQYF.